These 26 T cell receptor beta chains were all obtained from the same sample, sequenced in a study of memory CD4+ T cells and cytomegalovirus serostatus. Using immunoSEQ multiplex PCR, the repertoire was profiled, and TCRdb retains in-frame clones only, with some absent. The data hold fewer than 50,000 clones, with about 79% observed a single time. The sort gate was single viable CD3+CD4+CD8-CD45RO+ cells for memory CD4+ T cells. Source material: memory CD4+ T cells from blood. Receptor source: an adult in good health and CMV-seronegative.

This clone was picked up a small number of times. The rearrangement joins TRBV6-1 to TRBJ2-1; 10 nucleotides align to TRBD1. This CDR3 has 14 residues. Unmatched junction bases numbered 10, after V lost 10 bases and J lost 7 bases. Germline-derived CDR1 and CDR2 are MNHNS and SASEGT. CDR3 region: CATQGTGDENEQFF. Here the CDR3 DNA reads TGTGCCACTCAAGGGACAGGGGATGAGAATGAGCAGTTCTTC.

This clone has more than one count but fewer than ten. The rearrangement links TRBV19 to TRBJ1-3, with D tentatively TRBD1 (6 bases). Germline V gene sequence: CDR1 LNHDA, CDR2 SQIVND (reference sequence). This CDR3 contains 15 residues. V dropped 6 bases and J dropped 5 bases, with 17 bases sitting between them. The DNA for the CDR3 is TGTGCCAGTAGATATCAAGGGGGTCCGCGAAACACCATATATTTT. Residues: CASRYQGGPRNTIYF.

The chain recombines TRBV6-1 with TRBJ2-1; D possibly corresponds to TRBD2 (5 bases). Looked up from germline, CDR1 is MNHNS and CDR2 is SASEGT. V lost 7 bases, J lost 3 bases, and 13 bases lay in between. The CDR3 has 14 amino acids. CDR3 DNA sequence: TGTGCCAGCAACAAGCTAGGGAGCTACAATGAGCAGTTCTTC. Translation gives CASNKLGSYNEQFF.

This chain uses TRBV7-3 with TRBJ2-3; D uncertain. This CDR3 comprises 15 residues. V lost 5 bases, J lost 0 bases, and 12 bases lay in between. Germline V gene sequence: CDR1 SGHTA, CDR2 FQGTGA. The CDR3 loop is CASSGGRQSTDTQYF. The CDR3 bases are TGTGCCAGCAGCGGCGGCCGACAAAGCACAGATACGCAGTATTTT.

This clone was observed a handful of times. This sequence joins TRBV30 and TRBJ1-4, with 8 bases identical to TRBD1. Germline trimming cut 4 bases from V and 7 bases from J; bases unmatched to any gene: 8. In germline, CDR1 is GTSNPN, CDR2 SVGIG (reference sequence). This CDR3 region has 14 residues. The CDR3 here is CAWNGQGEGEKLFF. The CDR3 region has the DNA TGTGCCTGGAACGGACAGGGAGAAGGTGAAAAACTGTTTTTT.

J is TRBJ2-5 and V is TRBV6-5, with 7 positions matching TRBD2. Trimming cost V 6 bases and J 5 bases; bases outside gene matches: 9. The CDR3 totals 14 residues. Germline V lookup: CDR1 MNHEY, CDR2 SVGAGI. The DNA of the CDR3 is TGTGCCAGCAGCGGACGGGAGGACATTGAGACCCAGTACTTC. Translating gives CASSGREDIETQYF.

The chain links TRBV19 to TRBJ2-7; D may be TRBD2 (6 bases). Trimming took off 5 bases at V and 3 bases at J, with 17 bases between the two ends. CDR1 and CDR2 (germline): LNHDA, SQIVND (reference sequence). This CDR3 region has 15 residues. In DNA, the CDR3 is TGTGCCAGTAGTTTCCGGGACGCCGGGGGCTACGAGCAGTACTTC. It specifies CASSFRDAGGYEQYF.

This clone was picked up one time. The J gene is TRBJ1-5, the V gene TRBV2; D may be TRBD1 (5 bases). Trimming left V 6 bases short and J 4 bases short, with 16 bases between. The V gene's germline CDR1 is SNHLY and CDR2 FYNNEI. The CDR3 extends over 15 amino acids. CDR3 coding DNA: TGTGCCAGCAGCCAGACGGGACTCCAAAATCAGCCCCAGCATTTT. Translation: CASSQTGLQNQPQHF.

This clone has only a few counts. The V and J genes are TRBV14 and TRBJ1-1; 9 bases fit TRBD1. With V trimmed by 5 bases and J by 5 bases, 3 bases remained unmatched. This CDR3 region has 13 residues. Germline CDR1 SGHDN, CDR2 FVKESK. The DNA for the CDR3 is TGTGCCAGCAGCAGACAGGGGGGAACTGAAGCTTTCTTT. This translates into CASSRQGGTEAFF.

The chain joins TRBV12-2 to TRBJ2-2. TRBV12-2 is recorded as a pseudogene. The CDR3 spans 14 residues. The CDR3 is CASRQGVNTGELFF. As DNA, the CDR3 is TGTGCAAGTCGCCAGGGAGTTAACACCGGGGAGCTGTTTTTT.

V and J are TRBV2 and TRBJ2-5; TRBD1 matches at 8 bases. The trim removed 9 bases at V and 2 bases at J, leaving 5 bases unmatched. CDR1 is SNHLY and CDR2 is FYNNEI in the germline V gene. CDR3 length: 13 amino acids. The CDR3: CASNRQGQETQYF. In DNA, the CDR3 is TGTGCCAGTAACAGACAGGGGCAAGAGACCCAGTACTTC.

By proportion, this clone is medium-sized (0.01 to 0.1%). The V and J genes are TRBV27 and TRBJ1-2, with 7 bases aligning to TRBD1. Germline V gene data show CDR1 as MNHEY and CDR2 as SMNVEV (reference sequence). V dropped 8 bases and J dropped 4; count of bases not matched to a gene: 7. This CDR3 is 13 amino acids long. CDR3 region: CASRGGVGYGYTF. The DNA for the CDR3 is TGTGCCAGCCGAGGGGGCGTTGGCTATGGCTACACCTTC.

The genes are TRBV5-1 and TRBJ2-2, with 11 bases matching TRBD2. Germline-derived CDR1 and CDR2 are SGHRS and YFSETQ. The CDR3 loop spans 16 amino acids. V was pared by 1 base and J by 6 bases, with 5 bases of the junction left unmatched. For the CDR3, the DNA is TGCGCCAGCAGCTTGCTGGGACTAGCGGAACCCGGGGAGCTGTTTTTT. This encodes CASSLLGLAEPGELFF.

This clone has more than one count but fewer than ten. The CDR3 spells CAWNGSPADEQFF. The DNA for the CDR3 is TGTGCCTGGAACGGGTCCCCGGCGGATGAGCAGTTCTTC. The chain carries TRBV30 and TRBJ2-1; D unresolved. The CDR3 is 13 residues long. The ends were cut back, 4 bases at V and 8 bases at J, with 15 bases in the middle. Per germline, CDR1 GTSNPN and CDR2 SVGIG (reference sequence). Full variable domain (outside the CDR3, taken from reference TRBV30 and TRBJ2-1): SQTIHQWPATLVQPVGSPLSLECTVEGTSNPNLYWYRQAAGRGLQLLFYSVGIGQISSEVPQNLSASRPQDRQFILSSKKLLLSDSGFYLCAWNGSPADEQFFGPGTRLTVL.

CDR3 nucleotides: TGTGCCAGCAGCTTAGAGGCATACAAAAACATTCAGTACTTC. Amino acid sequence: CASSLEAYKNIQYF. This rearrangement joins TRBV7-2 to TRBJ2-4; D gene unclear. This CDR3 has 14 amino acids. The V end was cut by 1 base, the J end by 3 bases, with 7 bases between. Germline loops: CDR1 SGHTA, CDR2 FQGNSA.

This chain joins TRBV15 and TRBJ2-3, with 8 bases that match TRBD2. After removal of 1 base from V and 1 base from J, the junction contained 7 bases not matched to a gene. Per the germline V gene, CDR1 is LNHNV and CDR2 is YYDKDF (reference sequence). The CDR3 is 17 amino acids. The CDR3 sequence: CATSRALATSGTDTQYF. DNA of the CDR3: TGTGCCACCAGCAGAGCCCTTGCGACTAGCGGCACAGATACGCAGTATTTT.

The rearrangement joins TRBV4-1 to TRBJ1-2; D gene ambiguous. The CDR3 runs to 17 residues. Germline CDR1 and CDR2: MGHRA and YSYEKL. Between the trimmed V and J ends, which lost 3 bases and 4 bases, there was a span of 21 bases. The CDR3 reads CASSHPNRARIRYGYTF. As DNA, the CDR3 is TGCGCCAGCAGCCACCCCAACAGAGCCAGGATACGCTATGGCTACACCTTC.

This clone appeared a few times. CDR3 sequence (DNA): TGTGCCAGCAGCTTGGCCGGAGGGTATGGCTACACCTTC. Its protein is CASSLAGGYGYTF. This chain connects TRBV5-5 to TRBJ1-2; D is uncertain. The V and J ends lost 0 bases and 5 bases respectively, with 8 bases between them. The CDR3 consists of 13 residues. Germline V gene lookup returns CDR1 SGHKS and CDR2 YYEKEE (reference sequence).

This chain connects TRBV18 to TRBJ2-1; unclear D gene. From germline, CDR1 is KGHSH and CDR2 LQKENI. This CDR3 has 16 amino acids. The V end lost 2 bases, the J end lost 7 bases, and 18 bases lay between the germline ends. CDR3 sequence: CASSPGKPSMENEQFF. In DNA form, the CDR3 reads TGTGCCAGCTCACCAGGGAAGCCGTCAATGGAGAATGAGCAGTTCTTC.

This sequence joins TRBV30 and TRBJ2-1; D remains unclear. V lost 2 bases and J 4 bases, leaving 18 bases between the germline ends. CDR3 size: 16 residues. CDR1 and CDR2 (germline): GTSNPN, SVGIG (reference sequence). Here the CDR3 reads CAWSFRVIQGYNEQFF. The CDR3 region has the DNA TGTGCCTGGAGTTTTCGGGTCATCCAAGGGTACAATGAGCAGTTCTTC.

The chain links TRBV19 to TRBJ1-2; D is perhaps TRBD1 (5 bases). The CDR3 runs 15 residues. Germline-derived CDR1 and CDR2 are LNHDA and SQIVND (reference sequence). V was pared by 4 bases and J by 1 base, with 13 bases between. CDR3 loop: CASSRDGANNYGYTF. Here the CDR3 DNA reads TGTGCCAGTAGTAGGGACGGAGCCAATAACTATGGCTACACCTTC.

This clone was recorded only once. The V and J genes are TRBV29-1 and TRBJ2-4, with D possibly TRBD2 on 5 matching bases. CDR1 and CDR2 from the germline V gene are SQVTM and ANQGSEA. Trimming removed 4 bases at V and 9 bases at J, with 13 bases between. CDR3 length equals 12 residues. CDR3 protein: CSVVGSGSIQYF. CDR3 sequence (DNA): TGCAGCGTTGTAGGGAGCGGTAGCATTCAGTACTTC.

This chain uses TRBV5-6 with TRBJ2-1; D gene uncertain. The CDR3 is 15 residues long. Trimming removed 0 bases at V and 4 bases at J, with 11 bases between. Germline CDR1 and CDR2: SGHDT and YYEEEE. DNA for the CDR3: TGTGCCAGCAGCTTGGCCCCAGCCCCGTACAATGAGCAGTTCTTC. It is translated as CASSLAPAPYNEQFF.

This clone was observed once. V gene TRBV18 combines with J gene TRBJ1-1; TRBD1 is a possible D gene (6 bases). The CDR3 totals 16 residues. V dropped 1 base and J dropped 1 base, with 13 bases sitting between them. CDR1 is KGHSH and CDR2 is LQKENI in the germline V gene. In nucleotides, the CDR3 is TGTGCCAGCTCACCACAGACTTTACAGGGGAACACTGAAGCTTTCTTT. Its translation is CASSPQTLQGNTEAFF.

The V gene is TRBV27, the J gene TRBJ1-2; D gene unclear. The CDR3 contains 18 residues. With 5 bases removed from V and 1 base from J, the gap between germline ends came to 23 bases. Germline-derived CDR1 and CDR2 are MNHEY and SMNVEV (reference sequence). CDR3: CASSPTDRRVPINYGYTF. The CDR3 bases are TGTGCCAGCAGTCCCACGGACCGCAGAGTCCCCATTAACTATGGCTACACCTTC.

CDR3 in amino acids: CASSLGGFNTGELFF. CDR3 bases: TGTGCCAGCAGCTTGGGGGGTTTCAACACCGGGGAGCTGTTTTTT. The chain links TRBV5-4 to TRBJ2-2; D gene ambiguous. The CDR3 length is 15 residues. Trimming cost V 0 bases and J 2 bases, with 8 bases left between them. The germline CDR1 and CDR2 sequences are SGHNT and YYREEE (reference sequence). Full variable domain (remainder filled in from reference TRBV5-4 and TRBJ2-2): ETGVTQSPTHLIKTRGQQVTLRCSSQSGHNTVSWYQQALGQGPQFIFQYYREEENGRGNFPPRFSGLQFPNYSSELNVNALELDDSALYLCASSLGGFNTGELFFGEGSRLTVL.